Listed here are 14 T cell receptor beta chains from one sample, sequenced in a study of cytomegalovirus exposure and HLA in healthy donors. 13 Jbeta primers and 60 Vbeta primers were used for the PCR. Measured with immunoSEQ multiplex PCR; TCRdb has only the in-frame clones, and not every one. The sample includes approximately 160,000 clones, 55% to 80% of them seen just once. The sequenced sample consisted of PBMCs. The receptors stem from a young woman in good health and CMV-seropositive.

This chain links TRBV2 with TRBJ2-4; maybe TRBD2 (6 bases). The germline V and J ends were trimmed by 9 bases and 7 bases, with 16 bases remaining between them. This CDR3 is 13 amino acids long. CDR1 is SNHLY, CDR2 FYNNEI, per germline. In nucleotides, the CDR3 is TGTGCCAGACGGGAGTTTGCGGGGAACATTCAGTACTTC. It is translated as CARREFAGNIQYF.

J is TRBJ2-7 and V is TRBV28, with TRBD1 as a possible D gene (6 bases). V lost 3 bases and J lost 5, with 14 bases in between. Germline CDR1 is MDHEN and CDR2 is SYDVKM. This CDR3 spans 14 amino acids. CDR3 bases: TGTGCCAGCAGTTTGCCAGGGGAAGGCCACGAGCAGTACTTC. Protein sequence: CASSLPGEGHEQYF.

The rearrangement uses TRBV9 and TRBJ1-2; 9 bases line up with TRBD1. CDR3 length equals 13 residues. V lost 5 bases and J lost 4; bases outside the gene matches: 3. Germline V gene sequence: CDR1 SGDLS, CDR2 YYNGEE. The CDR3 protein is CASRTGGAYGYTF. The CDR3 bases are TGTGCCAGCAGGACAGGGGGGGCCTATGGCTACACCTTC.

The sample holds a few counts of this clone. The chain couples TRBV28 to TRBJ1-2; D not resolved. The CDR3 consists of 14 residues. Germline lookup yields CDR1 MDHEN and CDR2 SYDVKM. V dropped 1 base and J dropped 1 base, with 7 bases sitting between them. CDR3 loop: CASSLFGVNYGYTF. As DNA, the CDR3 is TGTGCCAGCAGTTTATTCGGGGTTAACTATGGCTACACCTTC.

Only one count was recorded for this clone. This chain joins TRBV29-1 and TRBJ2-3; a possible D gene is TRBD2 (5 bases). Germline V gene sequence: CDR1 SQVTM, CDR2 ANQGSEA. This CDR3 spans 12 amino acids. Trimming removed 0 bases at V and 6 bases at J, with 7 bases between. The CDR3 loop is CSVEERGDTQYF. In DNA, the CDR3 is TGCAGCGTTGAAGAAAGAGGGGATACGCAGTATTTT.

This clone was counted a few times. The chain has TRBV7-9 and TRBJ1-5; D not certain. Germline V gene lookup returns CDR1 SEHNR and CDR2 FQNEAQ (reference sequence). The CDR3 is made up of 14 amino acids. V dropped 5 bases and J dropped 4 bases, with 12 bases sitting between them. The CDR3 coding sequence is TGTGCCAGCAGCCCCGACACGGCTAATCAGCCCCAGCATTTT. It yields the protein CASSPDTANQPQHF.

V is TRBV6-1 and J is TRBJ2-5, with 7 bases aligning to TRBD2. The CDR3 has 15 amino acids. The J segment lost 5 bases and the V segment lost 2 bases, leaving 8 bases of the junction unmatched. The V gene's germline CDR1 is MNHNS and CDR2 SASEGT. CDR3 bases: TGTGCCAGCAGTGAATCCCTAGCCGGGAGGGAGACCCAGTACTTC. It specifies CASSESLAGRETQYF.

V is TRBV12-1 and J is TRBJ1-1; the table's D call, TRBD1, was not checked against the DNA. TRBV12-1 constitutes a pseudogene. The CDR3 covers 15 residues. The CDR3 sequence: CASSTPRTADTEAFF. DNA of the CDR3: TGTGCCAGCAGCACACCCCGGACAGCTGACACTGAAGCTTTCTTT.

The chain employs TRBV5-1 and TRBJ2-1, with a tentative D call TRBD2 (5 bases). CDR1 and CDR2 (germline): SGHRS, YFSETQ. V was clipped by 1 base and J by 2 bases, with 13 bases between them. This CDR3 is 16 amino acids long. The CDR3 is CASSLIRDNAYNEQFF. In DNA form, the CDR3 reads TGCGCCAGCAGCTTGATACGGGATAACGCCTACAATGAGCAGTTCTTC.

CDR3 region: CASSLYRENTEAFF. The CDR3 region has the DNA TGTGCCAGCAGCCTCTACAGGGAAAACACTGAAGCTTTCTTT. The chain employs TRBV7-8 and TRBJ1-1; D is perhaps TRBD1 (6 bases). The CDR3 sequence is 14 residues long. The germline V gene has CDR1 SGHVS and CDR2 FQNEAQ. V lost 5 bases to trimming and J lost 2 bases, with 12 bases between them. The full variable domain, rest sourced from reference TRBV7-8 and TRBJ1-1, is GAGVSQSPRYKVAKRGQDVALRCDPISGHVSLFWYQQALGQGPEFLTYFQNEAQLDKSGLPSDRFFAERPEGSVSTLKIQRTQQEDSAVYLCASSLYRENTEAFFGQGTRLTVV.

CDR3 DNA sequence: TGTGCCAGCAGCCCTAGGGGCCTACCCTCCTACAATGAGCAGTTCTTC. Amino acid sequence: CASSPRGLPSYNEQFF. The chain employs TRBV7-9 and TRBJ2-1; D possibly corresponds to TRBD1 (5 bases). Germline CDR1 reads SEHNR; CDR2 reads FQNEAQ (reference sequence). CDR3 length equals 16 residues. The V and J ends lost 5 bases and 0 bases respectively, with 14 bases between them.

The chain links TRBV5-1 to TRBJ2-2, with TRBD1 identical over 10 bases. This CDR3 comprises 17 residues. Per germline, CDR1 SGHRS and CDR2 YFSETQ. V lost 1 base to trimming and J lost 2 bases; unmatched junction nucleotides: 5. As DNA, the CDR3 is TGCGCCAGCAGCTTGAACCGGGACAGGGGTAACACCGGGGAGCTGTTTTTT. This encodes CASSLNRDRGNTGELFF.

The V gene is TRBV7-9, the J gene TRBJ1-2; no definite D call. Germline CDR1 SEHNR, CDR2 FQNEAQ (reference sequence). V was trimmed by 4 bases and J by 5 bases, leaving 14 bases between them. The CDR3 is 14 amino acids. In DNA form, the CDR3 reads TGTGCCAGCAGCTCTCCGAGCACCCTATATGGCTACACCTTC. As protein: CASSSPSTLYGYTF.

The chain has TRBV20-1 and TRBJ1-1; no definite D call. CDR3 length: 11 residues. The V and J ends lost 6 bases and 4 bases respectively, with 9 bases between them. CDR1 and CDR2 (germline): DFQATT, SNEGSKA (reference sequence). CDR3 sequence (DNA): TGCAGTGCCCCGGTCGCCACTGAAGCTTTCTTT. Residues: CSAPVATEAFF.